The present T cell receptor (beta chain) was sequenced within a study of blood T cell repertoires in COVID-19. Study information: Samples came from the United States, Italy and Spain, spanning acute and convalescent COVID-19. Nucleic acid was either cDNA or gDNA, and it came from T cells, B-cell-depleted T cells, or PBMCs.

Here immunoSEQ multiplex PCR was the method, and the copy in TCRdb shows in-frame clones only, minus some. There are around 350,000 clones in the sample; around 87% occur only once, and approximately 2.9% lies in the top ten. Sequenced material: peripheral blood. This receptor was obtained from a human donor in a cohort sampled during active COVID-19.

CDR3 in amino acids: CASKPERGTTEAFF. The CDR3 region has the DNA TGTGCCAGTAAACCCGAGAGAGGGACTACTGAAGCTTTCTTT. This chain links TRBV19 with TRBJ1-1; a weak D match, TRBD1 (5 bases). Germline CDR1 and CDR2: LNHDA and SQIVND (reference sequence). The V gene lost 7 bases and the J gene lost 5 bases, with 17 bases spanning the gap. The CDR3 has 14 residues.